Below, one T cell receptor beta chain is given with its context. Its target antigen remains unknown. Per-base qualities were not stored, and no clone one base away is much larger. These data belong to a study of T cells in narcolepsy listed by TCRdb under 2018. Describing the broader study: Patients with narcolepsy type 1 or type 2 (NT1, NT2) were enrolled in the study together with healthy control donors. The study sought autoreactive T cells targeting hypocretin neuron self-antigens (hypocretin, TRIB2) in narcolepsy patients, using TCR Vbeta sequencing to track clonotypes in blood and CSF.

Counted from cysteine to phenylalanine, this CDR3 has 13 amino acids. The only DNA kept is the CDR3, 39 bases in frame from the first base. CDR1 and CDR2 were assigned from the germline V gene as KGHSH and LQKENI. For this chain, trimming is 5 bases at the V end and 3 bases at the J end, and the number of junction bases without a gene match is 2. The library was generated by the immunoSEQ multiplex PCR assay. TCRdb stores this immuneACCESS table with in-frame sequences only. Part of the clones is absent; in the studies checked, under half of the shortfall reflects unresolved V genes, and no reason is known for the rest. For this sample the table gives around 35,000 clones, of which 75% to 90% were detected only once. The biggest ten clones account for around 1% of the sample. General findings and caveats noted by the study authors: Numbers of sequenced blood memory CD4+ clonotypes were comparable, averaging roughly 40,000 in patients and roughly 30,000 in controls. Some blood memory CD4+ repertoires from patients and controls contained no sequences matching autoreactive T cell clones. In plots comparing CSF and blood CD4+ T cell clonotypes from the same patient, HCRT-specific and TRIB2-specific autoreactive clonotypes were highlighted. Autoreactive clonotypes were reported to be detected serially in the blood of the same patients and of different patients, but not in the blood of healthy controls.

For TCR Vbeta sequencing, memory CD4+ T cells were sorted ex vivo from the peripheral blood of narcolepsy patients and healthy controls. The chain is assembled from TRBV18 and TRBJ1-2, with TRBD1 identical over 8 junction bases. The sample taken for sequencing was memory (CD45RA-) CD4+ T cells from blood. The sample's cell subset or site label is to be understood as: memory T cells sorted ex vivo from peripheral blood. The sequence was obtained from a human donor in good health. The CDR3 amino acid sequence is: CASSSDRDYGYTF. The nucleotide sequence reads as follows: TGTGCCAGCTCATCGGACAGGGACTATGGCTACACCTTC.